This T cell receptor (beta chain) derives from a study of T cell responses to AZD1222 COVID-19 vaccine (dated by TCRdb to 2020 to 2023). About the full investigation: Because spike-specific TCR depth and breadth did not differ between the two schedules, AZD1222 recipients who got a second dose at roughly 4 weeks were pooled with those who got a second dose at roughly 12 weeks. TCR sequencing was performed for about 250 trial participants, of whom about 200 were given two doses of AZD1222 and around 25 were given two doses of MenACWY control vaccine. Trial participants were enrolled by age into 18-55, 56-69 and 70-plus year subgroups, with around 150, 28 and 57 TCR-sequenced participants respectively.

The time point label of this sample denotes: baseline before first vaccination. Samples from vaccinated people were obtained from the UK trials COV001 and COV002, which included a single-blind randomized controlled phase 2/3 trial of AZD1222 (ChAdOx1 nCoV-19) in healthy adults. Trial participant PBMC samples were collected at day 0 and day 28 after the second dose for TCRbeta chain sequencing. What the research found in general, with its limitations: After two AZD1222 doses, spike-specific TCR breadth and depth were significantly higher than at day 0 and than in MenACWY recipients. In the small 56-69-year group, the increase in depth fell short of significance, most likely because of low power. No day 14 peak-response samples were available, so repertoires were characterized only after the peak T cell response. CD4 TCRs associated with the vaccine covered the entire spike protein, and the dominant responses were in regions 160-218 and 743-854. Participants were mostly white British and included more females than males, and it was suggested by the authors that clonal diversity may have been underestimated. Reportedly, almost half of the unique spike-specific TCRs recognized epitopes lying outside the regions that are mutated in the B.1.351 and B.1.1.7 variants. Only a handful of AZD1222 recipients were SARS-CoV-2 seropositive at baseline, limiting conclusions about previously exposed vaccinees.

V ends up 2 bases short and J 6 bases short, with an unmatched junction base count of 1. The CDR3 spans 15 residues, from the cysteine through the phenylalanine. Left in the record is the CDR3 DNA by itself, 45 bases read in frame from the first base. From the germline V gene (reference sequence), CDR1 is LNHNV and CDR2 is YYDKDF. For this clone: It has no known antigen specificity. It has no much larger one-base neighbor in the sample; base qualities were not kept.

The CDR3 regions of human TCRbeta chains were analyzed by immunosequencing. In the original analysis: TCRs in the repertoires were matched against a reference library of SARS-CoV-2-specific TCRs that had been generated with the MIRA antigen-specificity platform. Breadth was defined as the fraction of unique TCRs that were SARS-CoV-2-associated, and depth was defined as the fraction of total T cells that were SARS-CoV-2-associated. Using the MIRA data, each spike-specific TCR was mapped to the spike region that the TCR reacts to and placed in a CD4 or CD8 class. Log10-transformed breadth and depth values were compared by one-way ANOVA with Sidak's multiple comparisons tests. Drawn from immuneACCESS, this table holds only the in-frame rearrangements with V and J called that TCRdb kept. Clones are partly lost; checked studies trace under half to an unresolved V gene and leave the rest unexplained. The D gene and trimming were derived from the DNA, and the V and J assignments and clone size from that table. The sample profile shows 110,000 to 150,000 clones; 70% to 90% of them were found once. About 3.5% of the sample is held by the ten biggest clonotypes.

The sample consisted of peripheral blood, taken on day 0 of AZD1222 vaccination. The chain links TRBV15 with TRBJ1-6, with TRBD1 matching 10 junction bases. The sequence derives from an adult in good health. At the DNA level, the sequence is TGTGCCACCAGCAGACGGACAGGGGGTAATTCACCCCTCCACTTT. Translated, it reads CATSRRTGGNSPLHF.